This T cell receptor beta chain appears in the sequencing data of a study of blood T cell repertoires in COVID-19. V trimming: 5 bases; J trimming: 5 bases; junction bases outside the gene matches: 5. Germline V gene data show CDR1 as SEHNR and CDR2 as FQNEAQ (reference sequence). The CDR3 spans 14 residues. How the authors handled the data: By means of reference gene primer amplification, nucleated cell counts were estimated. The method was immunoSEQ multiplex PCR; TCRdb's version includes in-frame clones alone and lacks a portion of them. The V and J calls and clone size were taken over from that table, and D and trimming were inferred from the DNA. The table shows approximately 200,000 clones, with approximately 84% occurring only once.

Sequencing was performed on peripheral blood. The J gene is TRBJ2-1, the V gene TRBV7-9; 8 bases map to TRBD1. The source is a man aged 40-55 years with active or convalescent COVID-19. The CDR3 here is CASSAGTGNNEQFF. CDR3 DNA sequence: TGTGCCAGCAGCGCAGGGACAGGAAACAATGAGCAGTTCTTC.